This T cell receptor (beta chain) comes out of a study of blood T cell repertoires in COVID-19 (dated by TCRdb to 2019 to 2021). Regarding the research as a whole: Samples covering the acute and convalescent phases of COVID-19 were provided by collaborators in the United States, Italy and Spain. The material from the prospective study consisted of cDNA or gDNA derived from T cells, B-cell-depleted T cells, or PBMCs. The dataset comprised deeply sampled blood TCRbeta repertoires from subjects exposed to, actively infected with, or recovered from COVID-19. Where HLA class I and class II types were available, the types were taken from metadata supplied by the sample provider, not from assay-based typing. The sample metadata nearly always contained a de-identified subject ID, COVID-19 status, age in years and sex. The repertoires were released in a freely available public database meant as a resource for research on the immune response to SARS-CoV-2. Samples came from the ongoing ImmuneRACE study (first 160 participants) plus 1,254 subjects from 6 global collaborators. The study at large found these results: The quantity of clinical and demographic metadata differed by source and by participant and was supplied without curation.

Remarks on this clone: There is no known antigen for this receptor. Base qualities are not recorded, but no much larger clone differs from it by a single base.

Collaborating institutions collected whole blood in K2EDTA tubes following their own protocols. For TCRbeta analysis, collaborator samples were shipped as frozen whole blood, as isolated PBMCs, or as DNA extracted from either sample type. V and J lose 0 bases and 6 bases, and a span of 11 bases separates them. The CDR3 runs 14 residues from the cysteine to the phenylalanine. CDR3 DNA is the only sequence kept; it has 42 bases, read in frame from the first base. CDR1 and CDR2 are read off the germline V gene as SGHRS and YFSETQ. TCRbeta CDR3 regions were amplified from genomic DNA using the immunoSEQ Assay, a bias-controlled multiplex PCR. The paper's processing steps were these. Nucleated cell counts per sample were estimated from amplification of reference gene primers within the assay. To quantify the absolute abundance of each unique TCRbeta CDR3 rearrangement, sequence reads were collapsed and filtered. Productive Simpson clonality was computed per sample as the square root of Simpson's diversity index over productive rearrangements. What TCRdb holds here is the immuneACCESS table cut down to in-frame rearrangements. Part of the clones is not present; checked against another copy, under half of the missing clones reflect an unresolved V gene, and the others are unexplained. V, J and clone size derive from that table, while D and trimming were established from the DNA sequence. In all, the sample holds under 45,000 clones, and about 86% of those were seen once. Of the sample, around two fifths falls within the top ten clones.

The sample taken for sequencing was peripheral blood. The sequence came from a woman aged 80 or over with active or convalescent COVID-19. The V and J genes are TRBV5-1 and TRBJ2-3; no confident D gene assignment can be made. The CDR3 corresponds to CASSLDSQHDTQYF. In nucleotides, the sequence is TGCGCCAGCAGCTTGGACAGCCAGCACGATACGCAGTATTTT.